This entry is about one T cell receptor beta chain. This may arise from a read error, as a much more abundant clone is one base away. The CDR3 does not end in the conserved phenylalanine or tryptophan, so this is likely a read error. This CDR3 comprises 15 residues. V was clipped by 5 bases and J by 0 bases, with 14 bases between them. CDR1 and CDR2 from the germline V gene are MNHNS and SASEGT. The entry originates in a study of T-cell reconstitution after alpha-beta-depleted transplantation in children. Unique molecular identifiers were used to barcode this TCRbeta library. Each CDR3 protein is one row after TCRdb ran MiXCR on the PCR reads. The table shows about 340,000 distinct CDR3 sequences, with roughly 15% occurring only once.

This chain uses TRBV6-1 with TRBJ2-7; D is unresolved. The input for sequencing was PBMCs, taken from the stem cell graft. This clonotype was sampled from a human donor who donated a stem cell graft to a child with Fanconi anemia. CDR3 in DNA: TGTGCCAGCAGTAGCCCGACATTGGGCTCCTACGAGCAGTACTAC. The encoded protein is CASSSPTLGSYEQYY.